In its sample, the clone carrying this T cell receptor (beta chain) was seen a few times. The antigen remains unidentified. 13 Jbeta primers and 60 Vbeta primers were used for the PCR. The table came from immunoSEQ multiplex PCR; TCRdb's copy has only in-frame clones and leaves some out. In the table there are under 200,000 clones, roughly 73% of which are singletons. J lost 4 bases, V lost 6 bases, and 4 bases had no gene match. Germline CDR1 SEHNR, CDR2 FQNEAQ (reference sequence). The CDR3 is 14 amino acids. The data derive from a study of cytomegalovirus exposure and HLA in healthy donors. General observations from the study: Among donors in an Asian-associated ancestry cluster, a later analysis reportedly found fewer N-insertions than the approximately 700-donor mean. Earlier analysis found most TCR beta V segments productive about 87% or about 30% of the time. Other equally common chains were less clonally expanded than HLA-associated TCR beta chains, a later analysis showed.

The sequence came from a woman aged 25 to 39 in good health and CMV-seronegative. Sample: PBMCs. This sequence joins TRBV7-9 and TRBJ2-5; 11 positions match TRBD2. The DNA of the CDR3 is TGTGCCAGCAGACTAGCGGGAGTTAGAGAGACCCAGTACTTC. This gives the protein CASRLAGVRETQYF.